This T cell receptor beta chain was captured in a study of early T cells in non-severe SARS-CoV-2 infection. The overall study: The sequenced material was bulk RNA from unsorted whole blood, and its chains were unpaired.

The study, taken as a whole, reports: VDJdb matching favored anti-spike CD8 responses, missing private and CD4 specificities.

Unique molecular identifiers tagged individual cDNA molecules. Each CDR3 protein gets one entry after TCRdb re-called the 5' RACE reads with MiXCR. The sample carries approximately 31,000 distinct CDR3 sequences, 6% to 7% recorded once. In regard to this clonotype: The antigen is unknown.

The sequenced sample consisted of whole blood. The TCR comes from an adult who was a healthcare worker with PCR-confirmed SARS-CoV-2 infection or an uninfected control (not recorded which).

CDR3: CSASEGSSTDTQYF. The DNA for the CDR3 is TGCAGTGCTAGTGAGGGTTCTAGCACAGATACGCAGTATTTT. The rearrangement uses TRBV20-1 and TRBJ2-3; a possible D gene is TRBD2 (5 bases). Between the trimmed V and J ends, which lost 3 bases and 0 bases, there was a span of 10 bases. Germline V gene data show CDR1 as DFQATT and CDR2 as SNEGSKA (reference sequence). The CDR3 has 14 amino acids.